The rows below give T cell receptor beta chains drawn from one sample of a study of metastatic and nonmetastatic thyroid tumors. TCRdb ran MiXCR on the PCR reads. The sample includes roughly 58,000 clones, about 4% seen only once; the top ten take around 24%. Specimen: blood. The receptors derive from a female donor with papillary thyroid cancer or a benign thyroid nodule (not recorded which). Some clones in this sample may be carry-over from other donors' samples. The CDR3 runs from the conserved cysteine through the conserved F or W. D genes are given only for firm matches. Size values are once, few and many counts, or a class for expanded clones, and some rows have none.

j_call,v_call,d_call,clone_size,cdr3_aa,cdr3_nt
TRBJ1-2,TRBV10-3,.,many,CAISGRAGRGNYGYTF,TGTGCCATCAGTGGAAGGGCCGGGAGGGGAAACTATGGCTACACCTTC
TRBJ2-5,TRBV7-9,TRBD2,many,CASTNFGGSQETQYF,TGTGCCAGCACCAATTTCGGGGGGAGCCAAGAGACCCAGTACTTC
TRBJ2-3,TRBV12-5,TRBD2,many,CASGTGTSGRTDTQYF,TGTGCTAGTGGTACCGGGACTAGCGGGAGAACAGATACGCAGTATTTT
TRBJ2-1,TRBV28,.,.,CASSTRGGERNEQFF,TGTGCCAGCAGTACGCGGGGCGGGGAGAGAAATGAGCAGTTCTTC
TRBJ1-2,TRBV14,TRBD1,many,CASSLYVSGGSRGYTF,TGTGCCAGCAGCCTTTACGTTTCAGGGGGCTCGCGTGGCTACACCTTC
TRBJ2-5,TRBV28,.,many,CASLDQIQETQYF,TGTGCCAGTTTAGATCAAATCCAAGAGACCCAGTACTTC
TRBJ2-7,TRBV18,.,.,CANSPPLEDEQYF,TGTGCCAACTCACCGCCTTTAGAGGACGAGCAGTACTTC
TRBJ2-7,TRBV6-1,.,.,CASTEEHGEQYF,TGTGCCAGCACAGAGGAACACGGGGAGCAGTACTTC
TRBJ1-5,TRBV9,TRBD1,few,CASSVTGVNQPQHF,TGTGCCAGCAGCGTAACAGGGGTAAATCAGCCCCAGCATTTT
TRBJ1-1,TRBV10-3,TRBD1,many,CAISEPGTVTNTEAFF,TGTGCCATCAGTGAACCCGGGACAGTTACAAACACTGAAGCTTTCTTT
TRBJ2-5,TRBV5-5,.,.,CASSRMGHFQETQYF,TGTGCCAGCAGCCGGATGGGCCACTTCCAAGAGACCCAGTACTTC
TRBJ1-2,TRBV2,.,few,CASKPGVDGYTF,TGTGCCAGCAAACCGGGGGTCGATGGCTACACCTTC
TRBJ1-4,TRBV2,TRBD1,many,CASSEVGTGHEKLFF,TGTGCCAGCAGTGAAGTTGGGACAGGGCATGAAAAACTGTTTTTT
TRBJ2-3,TRBV19,.,few,CASSLIGADTDTQYF,TGTGCCAGTAGCCTTATAGGCGCGGACACAGATACGCAGTATTTT